Presented here are 20 T cell receptor beta chains from one specimen sequenced in a study of blood T cell repertoires in COVID-19. Some clones are missing from TCRdb's copy, which holds only in-frame ones; the method was immunoSEQ multiplex PCR. The table includes some 150,000 clones, 84% detected once. Sequencing was performed on peripheral blood. The receptors stem from a human donor with acute or convalescent COVID-19. The donor label of this sample is uncertain.

The chain is built from TRBV19 and TRBJ1-1; TRBD1 might be the D (5 bases). The CDR3 has 14 amino acids. Looked up from germline, CDR1 is LNHDA and CDR2 is SQIVND (reference sequence). V lost 1 base to trimming and J lost 2 bases, with 8 bases between them. This CDR3 is CASSIAGLNTEAFF. In nucleotides, the CDR3 is TGTGCCAGTAGTATAGCAGGGCTAAACACTGAAGCTTTCTTT.

The chain has TRBV5-1 and TRBJ2-2, with 12 bases identical to TRBD2. The CDR3 covers 17 residues. Germline trimming cut 3 bases from V and 3 bases from J; bases unmatched to any gene: 6. Germline V gives CDR1 SGHRS, CDR2 YFSETQ. This CDR3 reads CASSSLLAGGDTGELFF. CDR3 sequence (DNA): TGCGCCAGCAGCTCTCTACTAGCGGGGGGTGACACCGGGGAGCTGTTTTTT.

Details on this clone: A read error may account for a junction end that differs from germline. The chain combines TRBV10-3 with TRBJ2-1; TRBD2 aligns across 11 bases. The germline gives CDR1 ENHRY, CDR2 SYGVKD. CDR3 size: 17 residues. CDR3 residues: CAISDPLTGTSGLTKLF. The CDR3 DNA sequence: TGTGCCATCAGTGATCCTTTAACCGGGACTAGCGGTCTTACCAAGCTCTTC.

The chain combines TRBV5-1 with TRBJ2-3, with unresolved D. The germline CDR1 and CDR2 sequences are SGHRS and YFSETQ. CDR3 length: 16 residues. Trimming pared 0 bases from V and 2 bases from J, leaving 13 bases between. The CDR3 DNA follows: TGCGCCAGCAGCTTGGGGTTGGCCGCCCTCACAGATACGCAGTATTTT. This sequence encodes CASSLGLAALTDTQYF.

J is TRBJ1-1 and V is TRBV12-3 or TRBV12-4, with D possibly being TRBD1 (5 bases). The CDR3 has 13 residues. With 6 bases removed from V and 1 base from J, the gap between germline ends came to 9 bases. CDR3 in amino acids: CASSLTGNTEAFF. The CDR3 DNA reads as TGTGCCAGCAGCCTCACAGGGAACACTGAAGCTTTCTTT.

The V call is TRBV2, the J call TRBJ2-3; tentatively, D is TRBD2 (6 bases). The ends were cut back, 6 bases at V and 3 bases at J, with 10 bases in the middle. The length of the CDR3 is 13 residues. In germline, CDR1 is SNHLY, CDR2 FYNNEI. CDR3 nucleotide sequence: TGTGCCAGCAGCCGTAGCGGTACAGATACGCAGTATTTT. Its translation is CASSRSGTDTQYF.

V and J are TRBV7-8 and TRBJ2-3; 11 bases are shared with TRBD2. The ends lost 0 bases at V and 3 bases at J; junction bases unmatched: 11. The CDR3 has 19 amino acids. Germline V gene data show CDR1 as SGHVS and CDR2 as FQNEAQ. CDR3 DNA: TGTGCCAGCAGCTTAGCGGCCATTACTAGCGGGGGAGGAACAGATACGCAGTATTTT. Protein product: CASSLAAITSGGGTDTQYF.

The rearrangement uses TRBV28 and TRBJ1-1; 8 bases align to TRBD1. Per the germline V gene, CDR1 is MDHEN and CDR2 is SYDVKM. The CDR3 runs 14 residues. V shed 7 bases and J 6 bases; nucleotides not matched to a gene: 10. CDR3 nucleotide sequence: TGTGCCAGCACCTCCGGGACAGGCTCTGCTGAAGCTTTCTTT. This sequence encodes CASTSGTGSAEAFF.

The V gene is TRBV19, the J gene TRBJ2-2; D is perhaps TRBD1 (6 bases). The CDR3 has 14 residues. CDR1 LNHDA and CDR2 SQIVND come from the germline V gene (reference sequence). The germline V and J ends were trimmed by 5 bases and 6 bases, with 13 bases remaining between them. Here the CDR3 reads CASSVRTGSGELFF. The CDR3 DNA reads as TGTGCCAGTAGTGTCCGTACAGGGTCCGGGGAGCTGTTTTTT.

The chain couples TRBV27 to TRBJ2-6; 7 bases are a match to TRBD1. Germline V gene data show CDR1 as MNHEY and CDR2 as SMNVEV (reference sequence). This CDR3 has 15 amino acids. V lost 2 bases to trimming and J lost 2 bases; unmatched junction nucleotides: 0. The DNA for the CDR3 is TGTGCCAGCAGTTTAACAGGGGCTGGGGCCAACGTCCTGACTTTC. Protein sequence: CASSLTGAGANVLTF.

The chain employs TRBV6-1 and TRBJ2-2; possibly TRBD2 for D (5 bases). This CDR3 contains 14 residues. With 1 base removed from V and 7 bases from J, the gap between germline ends came to 10 bases. Germline V gene sequence: CDR1 MNHNS, CDR2 SASEGT. CDR3 protein: CASSEGWTGGELFF. CDR3 in DNA: TGTGCCAGCAGTGAAGGTTGGACTGGCGGGGAGCTGTTTTTT.

The genes are TRBV3-1 (or the pseudogene TRBV3-2) and TRBJ1-1; D uncertain. Germline V gives CDR1 LGHDT, CDR2 YNNKEL (reference sequence). CDR3 length: 13 amino acids. Deletions cut 5 bases from V and 0 bases from J, with 7 bases between. CDR3 sequence reads: CASSSRVNTEAFF. The CDR3 region has the DNA TGTGCCAGCAGCTCCCGGGTGAACACTGAAGCTTTCTTT.

The chain is built from TRBV30 and TRBJ2-3; 9 bases agree with TRBD2. Unmatched junction bases numbered 8, after V lost 4 bases and J lost 6 bases. The CDR3 runs 14 residues. CDR1 and CDR2 (germline): GTSNPN, SVGIG (reference sequence). CDR3 region: CAWTVAGAGDTQYF. The CDR3 DNA reads as TGTGCCTGGACTGTAGCGGGGGCAGGGGATACGCAGTATTTT.

This clone was recorded many times. The chain recombines TRBV19 with TRBJ1-5; 10 positions match TRBD1. This CDR3 comprises 13 residues. In germline, CDR1 is LNHDA, CDR2 SQIVND (reference sequence). Unmatched junction bases numbered 1, after V lost 5 bases and J lost 6 bases. In DNA form, the CDR3 reads TGTGCCAGTAGTGACAGGGGGCGTCAGCCCCAGCATTTT. As protein: CASSDRGRQPQHF.

The chain carries TRBV6-1 and TRBJ1-1; TRBD1 agrees at 7 bases. The CDR3 totals 15 residues. The V gene's germline CDR1 is MNHNS and CDR2 SASEGT. The V segment lost 3 bases and the J segment 2 bases; nucleotides outside the gene matches: 6. The CDR3 coding sequence is TGTGCCAGCAGTGATGAGAGGGGGCAAAACACTGAAGCTTTCTTT. It codes for CASSDERGQNTEAFF.

The chain employs TRBV30 and TRBJ1-2; tentative D call: TRBD1 (6 bases). Trimming stripped 0 bases from V and 8 bases from J, with 19 bases between. Germline CDR1 reads GTSNPN; CDR2 reads SVGIG (reference sequence). CDR3 length: 15 amino acids. CDR3 in amino acids: CAWSVLDRLLGGYTF. The DNA of the CDR3 is TGTGCCTGGAGTGTACTGGACAGACTCCTGGGGGGCTACACCTTC. Complete variable domain (other parts from reference TRBV30 and TRBJ1-2): SQTIHQWPATLVQPVGSPLSLECTVEGTSNPNLYWYRQAAGRGLQLLFYSVGIGQISSEVPQNLSASRPQDRQFILSSKKLLLSDSGFYLCAWSVLDRLLGGYTFGSGTRLTVV.

V gene TRBV5-8 combines with J gene TRBJ1-5; tentatively, D is TRBD1 (6 bases). V shed 4 bases and J shed 7 bases, with 18 bases lying between them. The CDR3 spans 15 residues. Germline V gene data show CDR1 as SGHTS and CDR2 as YDEGEE. CDR3 in DNA: TGTGCCAGCAGCCCGGGACACATGACCAAACAGCCCCAGCATTTT. It encodes CASSPGHMTKQPQHF.

The V and J genes are TRBV5-1 and TRBJ1-2; D ambiguous. CDR1 is SGHRS, CDR2 YFSETQ, per germline. Trimming pared 2 bases from V and 3 bases from J, leaving 8 bases between. CDR3 size: 13 residues. Written as DNA, the CDR3 is TGCGCCAGCAGCTTAATCGGGGACTATGGCTACACCTTC. This sequence encodes CASSLIGDYGYTF. The full variable domain, in which reference TRBV5-1 and TRBJ1-2 provide the parts outside the CDR3, is KAGVTQTPRYLIKTRGQQVTLSCSPISGHRSVSWYQQTPGQGLQFLFEYFSETQRNKGNFPGRFSGRQFSNSRSEMNVSTLELGDSALYLCASSLIGDYGYTFGSGTRLTVV.

The V gene is TRBV9, the J gene TRBJ1-1; TRBD1 matches 9 bases. V was pared by 0 bases and J by 1 base, with 7 bases of the junction left unmatched. Germline values: CDR1 SGDLS, CDR2 YYNGEE. The CDR3 runs 17 residues. Written as DNA, the CDR3 is TGTGCCAGCAGCGTAGAGGGGGACAGGGAGAAGAACACTGAAGCTTTCTTT. Translated: CASSVEGDREKNTEAFF.

This clone was seen only a few times. CDR3 nucleotide sequence: TGCAGCGTTGAGGCACAATACAATGAGCAGTTCTTC. Translating gives CSVEAQYNEQFF. J is TRBJ2-1 and V is TRBV29-1; unclear D gene. The CDR3 runs 12 residues. CDR1 is SQVTM and CDR2 is ANQGSEA in the germline V gene. Deletions cut 3 bases from V and 4 bases from J, with 7 bases between.